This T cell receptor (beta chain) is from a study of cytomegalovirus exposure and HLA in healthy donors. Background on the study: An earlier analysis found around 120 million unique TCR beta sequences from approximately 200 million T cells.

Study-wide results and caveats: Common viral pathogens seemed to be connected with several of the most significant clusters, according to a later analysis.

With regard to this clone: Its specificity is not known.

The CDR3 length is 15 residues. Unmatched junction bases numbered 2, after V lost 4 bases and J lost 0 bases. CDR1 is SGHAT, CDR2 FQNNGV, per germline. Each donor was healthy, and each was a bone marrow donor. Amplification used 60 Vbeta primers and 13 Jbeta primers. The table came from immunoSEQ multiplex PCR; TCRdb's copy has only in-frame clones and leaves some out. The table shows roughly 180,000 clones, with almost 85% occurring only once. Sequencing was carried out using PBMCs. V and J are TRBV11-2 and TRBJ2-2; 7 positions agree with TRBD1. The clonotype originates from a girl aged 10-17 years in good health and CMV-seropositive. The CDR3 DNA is TGTGCCAGCAGCTCTGGGACAGCGAACACCGGGGAGCTGTTTTTT. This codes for CASSSGTANTGELFF.